This T cell receptor (beta chain) was profiled in a study of T-cell reconstitution after alpha-beta-depleted transplantation in children. This CDR3 comprises 12 residues. Germline CDR1 and CDR2: MNHEY and SMNVEV (reference sequence). The germline V and J ends were trimmed by 8 bases and 7 bases, with 14 bases remaining between them. The authors prepared the TCRbeta library with unique molecular identifiers. TCRdb reprocessed the PCR reads via MiXCR and lists one record per CDR3 protein. The sample consists of 200,000 to 250,000 distinct CDR3 sequences, around 9.9% of them appearing once. V gene TRBV27 combines with J gene TRBJ1-2; possible D gene TRBD1, 5 bases. The origin of this receptor is a child less than two years old with acute myeloid leukemia, due to receive a stem cell transplant. This material consisted of PBMCs, taken before TCRalphabeta/CD19-depleted stem cell transplant. The CDR3 is CASGDEQGGYTF. The CDR3 region has the DNA TGTGCCAGCGGGGACGAGCAGGGTGGCTACACCTTC.